This TCR beta chain comes out of a study of sequential checkpoint blockade in melanoma. The overall study: Randomization was 1:1 between first-line nivolumab→ipilimumab and ipilimumab→nivolumab.

Sequenced by immunoSEQ multiplex PCR; TCRdb stores in-frame clones only, minus some. Here the sample spans 35,000 to 40,000 clones, approximately 90% being singletons. The CDR3 is made up of 13 amino acids. Trimming shortened V by 2 bases and J by 3 bases, and 7 bases separated the two germline ends. Germline assignment: CDR1 MNHEY and CDR2 SMNVEV (reference sequence). The treatment is: randomized to nivolumab then ipilimumab (arm A) or the reverse (arm B). DNA-damaging chemotherapy had not been given to any patient beforehand. Sorted cells were live CD3+CD8+, lacking CD19 and CD56, from PBMCs. The sequencing used CD8+ T cells sorted from blood (inferred from file names), collected from a patient given nivolumab and ipilimumab in sequence. The sequence came from a human donor with melanoma. V gene TRBV27 combines with J gene TRBJ1-2; perhaps TRBD1 as D (5 bases). This chain's CDR3 is CASSLAGHYGYTF. Here the CDR3 DNA reads TGTGCCAGCAGTTTAGCAGGGCACTATGGCTACACCTTC.